Listed below are T cell receptor beta chains from one sample, sequenced in a study of STAT3 mutations in large granular lymphocyte leukemia. The table came from immunoSEQ multiplex PCR; TCRdb's copy has only in-frame clones and leaves some out. The repertoire has over 30,000 clones, about 88% of them found once; the top ten carry around 0.44%. The source material was PBMCs. The receptors shown here come from a human donor with T large granular lymphocyte leukemia. Some clones in this sample may be carry-over from other donors' samples. Both conserved end residues are part of each CDR3. A D gene is named only where the DNA matches it firmly. Clone size, where shown, is once, few, many, or a class for clones that have expanded.

D gene: NA
V gene: TRBV15
J gene: TRBJ2-7
clone size: NA
CDR3 protein: CATSSHMGTESYEQYF
CDR3 DNA: TGTGCCACCAGCAGTCATATGGGGACGGAGAGCTACGAGCAGTACTTC

D gene: NA
V gene: TRBV28
J gene: TRBJ1-2
clone size: NA
CDR3 protein: CASSLSGATYGYTF
CDR3 DNA: TGTGCCAGCAGTTTATCAGGGGCTACCTATGGCTACACCTTC

D gene: TRBD1
V gene: TRBV5-6
J gene: TRBJ2-1
clone size: NA
CDR3 protein: CASSGVRGYSYNEQFF
CDR3 DNA: TGTGCCAGCAGCGGAGTCAGGGGGTACTCCTACAATGAGCAGTTCTTC

D gene: NA
V gene: TRBV4-3
J gene: TRBJ1-2
clone size: once
CDR3 protein: CASSQGRQRLYGYTF
CDR3 DNA: TGCGCCAGCAGCCAAGGTCGGCAGAGGCTCTATGGCTACACCTTC

D gene: NA
V gene: TRBV14
J gene: TRBJ2-1
clone size: NA
CDR3 protein: CASSQDYGEQFF
CDR3 DNA: TGTGCCAGCAGCCAAGACTATGGTGAGCAGTTCTTC

D gene: TRBD2
V gene: TRBV9
J gene: TRBJ2-1
clone size: NA
CDR3 protein: CASRPPSGGANEQFF
CDR3 DNA: TGTGCCAGTCGCCCTCCGAGCGGGGGGGCCAATGAGCAGTTCTTC

D gene: NA
V gene: TRBV6-1
J gene: TRBJ1-2
clone size: NA
CDR3 protein: CASSDGSNYGYTF
CDR3 DNA: TGTGCCAGCAGTGATGGCTCAAACTATGGCTACACCTTC

D gene: TRBD1
V gene: TRBV5-1
J gene: TRBJ2-5
clone size: NA
CDR3 protein: CASSSPDRRQETQYF
CDR3 DNA: TGCGCCAGCAGCTCTCCGGACAGGCGTCAAGAGACCCAGTACTTC

D gene: NA
V gene: TRBV5-1
J gene: TRBJ2-1
clone size: NA
CDR3 protein: CASSLGGDNEQFF
CDR3 DNA: TGCGCCAGCAGCTTGGGAGGGGACAATGAGCAGTTCTTC

D gene: NA
V gene: TRBV13
J gene: TRBJ1-2
clone size: once
CDR3 protein: CASSSGAYGYTF
CDR3 DNA: TGTGCCAGCAGCTCCGGGGCCTATGGCTACACCTTC

D gene: TRBD1
V gene: TRBV7-9
J gene: TRBJ1-4
clone size: NA
CDR3 protein: CASSYRGTNEKLFF
CDR3 DNA: TGTGCCAGCAGCTACAGGGGTACTAATGAAAAACTGTTTTTT

D gene: TRBD1
V gene: TRBV4-3
J gene: TRBJ1-6
clone size: once
CDR3 protein: CASSQTGDSPLHF
CDR3 DNA: TGCGCCAGCAGCCAAACAGGGGATTCACCCCTCCACTTT

D gene: NA
V gene: TRBV25-1
J gene: TRBJ1-5
clone size: few
CDR3 protein: CASSESGRLQPQHF
CDR3 DNA: TGTGCCAGCAGTGAATCGGGGCGGCTTCAGCCCCAGCATTTT

D gene: NA
V gene: TRBV9
J gene: TRBJ2-2
clone size: NA
CDR3 protein: CASSVAQLVVNTGELFF
CDR3 DNA: TGTGCCAGCAGCGTAGCTCAACTAGTAGTAAACACCGGGGAGCTGTTTTTT

D gene: NA
V gene: TRBV5-5
J gene: TRBJ1-5
clone size: few
CDR3 protein: CASSWGATGARQPQHF
CDR3 DNA: TGTGCCAGCAGCTGGGGGGCGACAGGAGCAAGGCAGCCCCAGCATTTT

D gene: NA
V gene: TRBV5-1
J gene: TRBJ1-5
clone size: once
CDR3 protein: CASSLGDRAQGPQHF
CDR3 DNA: TGCGCCAGCAGCTTGGGGGACCGCGCGCAGGGGCCCCAGCATTTT

D gene: NA
V gene: TRBV15
J gene: TRBJ1-1
clone size: NA
CDR3 protein: CATSRERQMGDTEAFF
CDR3 DNA: TGTGCCACCAGCAGAGAAAGACAGATGGGGGACACTGAAGCTTTCTTT

D gene: TRBD2
V gene: TRBV5-4
J gene: TRBJ2-5
clone size: NA
CDR3 protein: CASSLGLAWETQYF
CDR3 DNA: TGTGCCAGCAGCTTGGGACTAGCATGGGAGACCCAGTACTTC

D gene: TRBD2
V gene: TRBV28
J gene: TRBJ2-1
clone size: NA
CDR3 protein: CASSLAGYNEQFF
CDR3 DNA: TGTGCCAGCAGTCTAGCGGGCTATAATGAGCAGTTCTTC

D gene: TRBD2
V gene: TRBV7-9
J gene: TRBJ2-7
clone size: NA
CDR3 protein: CASTTAGGGNSYEQYF
CDR3 DNA: TGTGCCAGCACCACCGCCGGGGGGGGAAACTCCTACGAGCAGTACTTC

D gene: NA
V gene: TRBV19
J gene: TRBJ1-1
clone size: NA
CDR3 protein: CASYGRPNTEAFF
CDR3 DNA: TGTGCCAGTTACGGACGTCCGAACACTGAAGCTTTCTTT

D gene: TRBD2
V gene: TRBV4-2
J gene: TRBJ2-1
clone size: NA
CDR3 protein: CASSQGRGGTYNEQFF
CDR3 DNA: TGTGCCAGCAGCCAAGGCCGGGGGGGCACCTACAATGAGCAGTTCTTC

D gene: NA
V gene: TRBV4-1
J gene: TRBJ2-5
clone size: NA
CDR3 protein: CASSQEGSRGETQYF
CDR3 DNA: TGCGCCAGCAGCCAAGAGGGCTCGCGCGGGGAGACCCAGTACTTC

D gene: NA
V gene: TRBV7-2
J gene: TRBJ1-4
clone size: NA
CDR3 protein: CASSLRRQVFEKLFF
CDR3 DNA: TGTGCCAGCAGCCTCAGACGGCAGGTTTTTGAAAAACTGTTTTTT

D gene: NA
V gene: TRBV27
J gene: TRBJ1-5
clone size: NA
CDR3 protein: CASSLIGSNQPQHF
CDR3 DNA: TGTGCCAGCAGTTTAATCGGGAGCAATCAGCCCCAGCATTTT

D gene: NA
V gene: TRBV6-1
J gene: TRBJ1-1
clone size: NA
CDR3 protein: CASSGDLNTEAFF
CDR3 DNA: TGTGCCAGCAGTGGGGATCTGAACACTGAAGCTTTCTTT

D gene: TRBD2
V gene: TRBV4-3
J gene: TRBJ2-7
clone size: NA
CDR3 protein: CASSQERDYGYEQYF
CDR3 DNA: TGCGCCAGCAGCCAAGAAAGGGACTATGGCTACGAGCAGTACTTC

D gene: TRBD1
V gene: TRBV15
J gene: TRBJ1-5
clone size: NA
CDR3 protein: CATSRGGDSYQPQHF
CDR3 DNA: TGTGCCACCAGCAGGGGGGGGGACAGCTATCAGCCCCAGCATTTT

D gene: NA
V gene: TRBV30
J gene: TRBJ2-3
clone size: NA
CDR3 protein: CAWSSTDTQYF
CDR3 DNA: TGTGCCTGGAGTAGCACAGATACGCAGTATTTT

D gene: NA
V gene: TRBV7-2
J gene: TRBJ1-1
clone size: NA
CDR3 protein: CASSSRTLQGAFF
CDR3 DNA: TGTGCCAGCAGCTCAAGGACGTTACAAGGAGCTTTCTTT

D gene: NA
V gene: TRBV5-4
J gene: TRBJ1-6
clone size: NA
CDR3 protein: CASSFDGGNSPLHF
CDR3 DNA: TGTGCCAGCAGCTTTGATGGGGGGAATTCACCCCTCCACTTT

D gene: NA
V gene: TRBV2
J gene: TRBJ2-6
clone size: NA
CDR3 protein: CASSRGRAVSGANVLTF
CDR3 DNA: TGTGCCAGCAGTCGAGGCAGGGCCGTCTCTGGGGCCAACGTCCTGACTTTC

D gene: NA
V gene: TRBV7-8
J gene: TRBJ1-6
clone size: NA
CDR3 protein: CASSSSTGTSPLHF
CDR3 DNA: TGTGCCAGCAGTTCATCGACCGGGACTTCACCCCTCCACTTT

D gene: NA
V gene: TRBV10-3
J gene: TRBJ1-1
clone size: NA
CDR3 protein: CAIREGMNTEAFF
CDR3 DNA: TGTGCCATCAGGGAGGGTATGAACACTGAAGCTTTCTTT

D gene: TRBD1
V gene: TRBV29-1
J gene: TRBJ1-2
clone size: once
CDR3 protein: CSVEKDRGYGYTF
CDR3 DNA: TGCAGCGTTGAAAAAGACAGGGGATATGGCTACACCTTC

D gene: NA
V gene: TRBV18
J gene: TRBJ2-3
clone size: NA
CDR3 protein: CASSPQYTITDTQYF
CDR3 DNA: TGTGCCAGCTCACCACAGTATACGATCACAGATACGCAGTATTTT

D gene: TRBD1
V gene: TRBV5-1
J gene: TRBJ2-5
clone size: many
CDR3 protein: CASSFGTEQETQYF
CDR3 DNA: TGCGCCAGCAGCTTCGGGACAGAACAAGAGACCCAGTACTTC

D gene: NA
V gene: TRBV29-1
J gene: TRBJ1-1
clone size: NA
CDR3 protein: CSFVPGRPNTEAFF
CDR3 DNA: TGCAGCTTCGTTCCGGGACGCCCGAACACTGAAGCTTTCTTT

D gene: NA
V gene: TRBV19
J gene: TRBJ1-2
clone size: NA
CDR3 protein: CASKGGRESYTF
CDR3 DNA: TGTGCCAGTAAGGGGGGGCGGGAGAGCTACACCTTC

D gene: NA
V gene: TRBV18
J gene: TRBJ1-1
clone size: NA
CDR3 protein: CASSPSGENTEAFF
CDR3 DNA: TGTGCCAGCTCACCGTCAGGGGAGAACACTGAAGCTTTCTTT

D gene: NA
V gene: TRBV28
J gene: TRBJ1-2
clone size: few
CDR3 protein: CASIPSGHHNYGYTF
CDR3 DNA: TGTGCCAGCATCCCCTCTGGACACCACAACTATGGCTACACCTTC

D gene: NA
V gene: TRBV6-1
J gene: TRBJ1-2
clone size: NA
CDR3 protein: CASRTGRAYGYTF
CDR3 DNA: TGTGCCAGCAGGACAGGAAGAGCTTATGGCTACACCTTC

D gene: NA
V gene: TRBV5-4
J gene: TRBJ1-2
clone size: NA
CDR3 protein: CASSWRTSYYGYTF
CDR3 DNA: TGTGCCAGCAGCTGGAGGACAAGCTACTATGGCTACACCTTC

D gene: NA
V gene: TRBV11-3
J gene: TRBJ1-1
clone size: NA
CDR3 protein: CASSLQGKNTEAFF
CDR3 DNA: TGTGCCAGCAGCTTACAGGGGAAGAACACTGAAGCTTTCTTT

D gene: TRBD1
V gene: TRBV27
J gene: TRBJ1-1
clone size: NA
CDR3 protein: CASSLTGVMNTEAFF
CDR3 DNA: TGTGCCAGCAGTCTCACAGGGGTTATGAACACTGAAGCTTTCTTT

D gene: NA
V gene: TRBV5-1
J gene: TRBJ2-2
clone size: once
CDR3 protein: CASSLVPGGELFF
CDR3 DNA: TGCGCCAGCAGCTTGGTCCCCGGGGGGGAGCTGTTTTTT

D gene: TRBD1
V gene: TRBV6-1
J gene: TRBJ1-5
clone size: NA
CDR3 protein: CASSQGVAQPQHF
CDR3 DNA: TGTGCCAGCAGCCAGGGGGTGGCTCAGCCCCAGCATTTT

D gene: NA
V gene: TRBV28
J gene: TRBJ1-3
clone size: NA
CDR3 protein: CASSLTGNTIYF
CDR3 DNA: TGTGCCAGCAGTTTAACTGGAAACACCATATATTTT

D gene: NA
V gene: TRBV18
J gene: TRBJ1-6
clone size: NA
CDR3 protein: CASSPAQNSPLHF
CDR3 DNA: TGTGCCAGCTCACCGGCCCAGAATTCACCCCTCCACTTT

D gene: TRBD1
V gene: TRBV5-5
J gene: TRBJ1-6
clone size: NA
CDR3 protein: CASSPWTGTNSPLHF
CDR3 DNA: TGTGCCAGCAGCCCCTGGACAGGGACAAATTCACCCCTCCACTTT